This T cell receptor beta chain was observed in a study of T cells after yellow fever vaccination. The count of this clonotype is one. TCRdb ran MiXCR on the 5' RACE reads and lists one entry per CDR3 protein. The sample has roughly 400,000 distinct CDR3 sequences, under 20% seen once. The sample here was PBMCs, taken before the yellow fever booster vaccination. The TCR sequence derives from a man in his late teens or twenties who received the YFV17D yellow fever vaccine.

The CDR3 protein is CASSPSQGSYEQYF. The CDR3 region has the DNA TGTGCCAGCAGCCCGTCCCAGGGATCCTACGAGCAGTACTTC. The chain couples TRBV13 to TRBJ2-7, with D possibly TRBD1 on 5 matching bases. V lost 5 bases and J lost 1, with 12 bases in between. The CDR3 is 14 residues long. The germline gives CDR1 PRHDT, CDR2 FYEKMQ (reference sequence).